This T cell receptor beta chain was documented in a study of cytotoxic CD8 clonotypes in ibrutinib-treated CLL. Background on the study: The cohort had about 10 relapsed/refractory and over 14 treatment-naive patients, 17 IGHV unmutated. The study's findings and limits: In comparison with age-matched healthy donors, baseline clonality was higher and tracked circulating CD8+ T-cell counts.

Assay used: immunoSEQ multiplex PCR; TCRdb lists only in-frame clones, some missing. Among approximately 33,000 clones listed, approximately 69% were seen once. The CDR3 extends over 14 amino acids. V gave up 3 bases and J gave up 4 bases, with 13 bases separating them. In germline, CDR1 is SGHRS, CDR2 YFSETQ. For this clone: The antigen remains undetermined.

Approximately 1.9 micrograms of genomic DNA came from cryopreserved PBMCs for TCR beta libraries. This receptor was obtained from a human donor with chronic lymphocytic leukemia. The V gene is TRBV5-1, the J gene TRBJ2-5, with unresolved D. The material was PBMCs, obtained before ibrutinib treatment. The CDR3 DNA sequence: TGCGCCAGCAGCTCCTTGGGGTGGCGAGAGACCCAGTACTTC. It codes for CASSSLGWRETQYF.